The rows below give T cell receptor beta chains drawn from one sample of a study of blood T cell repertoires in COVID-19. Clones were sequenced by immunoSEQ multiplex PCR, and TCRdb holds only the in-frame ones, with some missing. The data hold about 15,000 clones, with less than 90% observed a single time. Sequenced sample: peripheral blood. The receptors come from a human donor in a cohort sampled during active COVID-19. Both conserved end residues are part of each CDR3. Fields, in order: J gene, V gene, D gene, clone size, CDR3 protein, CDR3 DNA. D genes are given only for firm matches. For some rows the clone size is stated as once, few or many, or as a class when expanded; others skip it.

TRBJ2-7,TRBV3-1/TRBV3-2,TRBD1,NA,CASSQGGQVPARYF,TGTGCCAGCAGCCAAGGGGGACAGGTCCCCGCCCGATACTTC
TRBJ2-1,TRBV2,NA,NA,CASSARDTGGEQFF,TGTGCCAGCAGTGCCCGGGACACTGGGGGTGAGCAGTTCTTC
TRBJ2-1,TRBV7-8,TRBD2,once,CASSLARLAGANEQFF,TGTGCCAGCAGCTTAGCGCGGCTAGCGGGGGCCAATGAGCAGTTCTTC
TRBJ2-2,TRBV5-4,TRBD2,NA,CASSLAARTSGGTGELFF,TGTGCCAGCAGCTTGGCTGCCCGAACTAGCGGCGGGACCGGGGAGCTGTTTTTT
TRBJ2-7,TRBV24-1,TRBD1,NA,CATSEPGQGKYEQYF,TGTGCCACCAGTGAGCCGGGACAGGGAAAGTACGAGCAGTACTTC
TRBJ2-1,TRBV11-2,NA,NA,CASSSTGFEQFF,TGTGCCAGCAGCTCCACAGGGTTTGAGCAGTTCTTC
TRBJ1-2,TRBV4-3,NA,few,CASSQALAVIYGYTF,TGCGCCAGCAGCCAAGCCCTAGCCGTGATTTATGGCTACACCTTC
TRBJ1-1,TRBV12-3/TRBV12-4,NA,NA,CASSSWGQLAFF,TGTGCCAGCAGTTCCTGGGGGCAATTGGCTTTCTTT
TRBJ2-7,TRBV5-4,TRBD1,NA,CASSDRDYFYEQYF,TGTGCCAGCAGCGACAGGGATTATTTTTACGAGCAGTACTTC
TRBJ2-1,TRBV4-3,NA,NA,CASSQEGRSYEQFF,TGCGCCAGCAGCCAAGAGGGTAGGAGCTATGAGCAGTTCTTC
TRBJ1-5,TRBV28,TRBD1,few,CASSLVPGGGDQPQHF,TGTGCCAGCAGTTTAGTCCCAGGGGGTGGCGATCAGCCCCAGCATTTT
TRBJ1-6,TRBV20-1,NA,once,CSASDIQGSPLHF,TGCAGTGCTAGTGATATCCAGGGTTCACCCCTCCACTTT
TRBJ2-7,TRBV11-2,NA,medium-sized,CASSPVGARLPYEQYF,TGTGCCAGCAGCCCCGTGGGGGCTCGATTACCCTACGAGCAGTACTTC
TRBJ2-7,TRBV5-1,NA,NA,CASSLGGDPWDEQYF,TGCGCCAGCAGCTTGGGCGGCGACCCCTGGGACGAGCAGTACTTC
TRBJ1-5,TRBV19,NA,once,CASSIGRSDSVINQPQHF,TGTGCCAGTAGTATAGGGAGGTCGGACAGCGTAATAAATCAGCCCCAGCATTTT
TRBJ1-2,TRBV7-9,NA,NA,CASTPRGKNGYTF,TGTGCCAGCACCCCTCGGGGGAAAAATGGCTACACCTTC
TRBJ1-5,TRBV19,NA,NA,CASSEQRYSNQPQHF,TGTGCCAGTAGCGAACAAAGATATAGCAATCAGCCCCAGCATTTT
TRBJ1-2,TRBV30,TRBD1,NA,CAWSVLGRGLNYGYTF,TGTGCCTGGAGTGTACTAGGCAGGGGGCTTAACTATGGCTACACCTTC